This T cell receptor beta chain was recovered during a study of early T cells in non-severe SARS-CoV-2 infection. Study overall: Sequencing targeted bulk RNA from unsorted whole blood, leaving chains unpaired. Study results and caveats: Lookups in VDJdb leaned toward anti-spike CD8 responses and missed private and CD4 specificities.

This clonotype was observed many times. The target antigen is unknown. The V and J ends lost 5 bases and 6 bases respectively, with 5 bases between them. The CDR3 consists of 11 residues. The TCR library protocol attached unique molecular identifiers to the individual cDNA molecules. TCRdb re-derived calls from the 5' RACE reads in MiXCR, one entry per CDR3 protein. The table shows around 75,000 distinct CDR3 sequences, with roughly 9.4% occurring only once. The chain recombines TRBV12-3 or TRBV12-4 with TRBJ2-1; D is uncertain. The clonotype originates from an adult who was a healthcare worker with PCR-confirmed SARS-CoV-2 infection or an uninfected control (not recorded which). Sequencing was done on a sample of whole blood. The CDR3 bases are TGTGCCAGCAGTGGGATCAATGAGCAGTTCTTC. Protein sequence: CASSGINEQFF.